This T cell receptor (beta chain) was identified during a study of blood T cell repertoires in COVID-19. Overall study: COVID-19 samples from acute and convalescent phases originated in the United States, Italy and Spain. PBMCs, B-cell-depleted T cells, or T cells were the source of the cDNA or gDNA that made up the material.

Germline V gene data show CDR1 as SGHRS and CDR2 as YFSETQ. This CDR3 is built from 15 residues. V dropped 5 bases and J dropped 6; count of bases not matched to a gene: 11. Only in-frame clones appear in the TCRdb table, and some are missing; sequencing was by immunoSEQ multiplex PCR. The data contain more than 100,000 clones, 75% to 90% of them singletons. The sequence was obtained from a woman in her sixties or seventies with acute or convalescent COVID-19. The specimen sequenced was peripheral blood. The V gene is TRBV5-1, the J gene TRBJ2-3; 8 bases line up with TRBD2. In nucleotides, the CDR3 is TGCGCCAGCAGAGTGGGACTAGAGGTCGTGGATACGCAGTATTTT. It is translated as CASRVGLEVVDTQYF. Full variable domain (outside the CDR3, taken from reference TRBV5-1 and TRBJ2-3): KAGVTQTPRYLIKTRGQQVTLSCSPISGHRSVSWYQQTPGQGLQFLFEYFSETQRNKGNFPGRFSGRQFSNSRSEMNVSTLELGDSALYLCASRVGLEVVDTQYFGPGTRLTVL.